The sequence of this T cell receptor beta chain was determined in a study of T cells after yellow fever vaccination. Study context: Low-cell-number fractions underwent preparation using SMART-Seq v4 Ultra Low Input.

This clonotype was detected ten times or more. The CDR3 spans 16 residues. Trimming removed 3 bases from V and 2 bases from J; junction bases left unmatched: 8. Germline-derived CDR1 and CDR2 are SGHDT and YYEEEE. Production of TCR cDNA was by 5'RACE template switching, which also added a universal primer site and UMIs. Via MiXCR, TCRdb re-called the 5' RACE reads, giving one row per CDR3 protein. The table records some 290,000 distinct CDR3 sequences, around 10% of them present only once. The sequence derives from a man younger than 35 who received the YFV17D yellow fever vaccine. This chain links TRBV5-6 with TRBJ2-1; 7 nucleotides line up with TRBD1. Here the sequenced sample was CD4+ T cells sorted from PBMCs, taken 45 days after the yellow fever booster vaccination. The CDR3 loop is CASSSRTGSTYNEQFF. Here the CDR3 DNA reads TGTGCCAGCAGCTCCCGGACAGGCAGCACCTACAATGAGCAGTTCTTC.